What follows describes a single TCR beta chain. Its antigen is not known. As processed by the authors: The study took CDR3 differences across clinicopathological groups and made a distant-metastasis classifier for papillary thyroid cancer from them. TCRdb re-called clones from the PCR reads using MiXCR. TCRdb, not the original authors, processed these V and J calls. Among tens of thousands of clones listed, roughly 27% were seen once. The source of the sample is a study of metastatic and nonmetastatic thyroid tumors. CDR1 is LNHDA, CDR2 SQIVND, per germline (reference sequence). The CDR3 consists of 13 residues. The V and J ends lost 2 bases and 3 bases respectively, with 7 bases between them. Study-wide results and limits: TCR beta diversity was reportedly significantly higher in malignant thyroid tumors than benign nodules, in blood and tumor.

Thyroid surgery had not been preceded by any treatment in any patient. This receptor was taken from a male donor with papillary thyroid cancer or a benign thyroid nodule (not recorded which). Some clones in this sample may be carry-over from other donors' samples. The V gene is TRBV19, the J gene TRBJ2-5; possible D gene TRBD2, 6 bases. The sequencing input was tumor tissue. The CDR3 sequence: CASSIPGEETQYF. The DNA of the CDR3 is TGTGCCAGTAGTATACCGGGGGAAGAGACCCAGTACTTC. Drawing the rest from reference TRBV19 and TRBJ2-5, the complete variable domain is DGGITQSPKYLFRKEGQNVTLSCEQNLNHDAMYWYRQDPGQGLRLIYYSQIVNDFQKGDIAEGYSVSREKKESFPLTVTSAQKNPTAFYLCASSIPGEETQYFGPGTRLLVL.